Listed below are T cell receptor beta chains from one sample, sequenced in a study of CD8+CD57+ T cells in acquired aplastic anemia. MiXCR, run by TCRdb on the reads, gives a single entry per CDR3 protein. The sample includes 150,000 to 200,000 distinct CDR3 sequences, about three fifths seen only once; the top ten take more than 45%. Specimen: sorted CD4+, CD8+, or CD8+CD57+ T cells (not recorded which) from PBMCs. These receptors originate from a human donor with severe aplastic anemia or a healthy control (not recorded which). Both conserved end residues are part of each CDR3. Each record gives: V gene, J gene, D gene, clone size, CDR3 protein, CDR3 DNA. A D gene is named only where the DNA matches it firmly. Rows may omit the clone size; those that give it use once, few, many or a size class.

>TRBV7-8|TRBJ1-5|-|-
CASSLAGGPGSGQPQHF
TGTGCCAGCAGCTTAGCGGGGGGGCCTGGCAGCGGGCAGCCCCAGCATTTT
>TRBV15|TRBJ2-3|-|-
CATSGDPTGGADTQYF
TGTGCCACCAGCGGAGACCCAACCGGGGGCGCAGATACGCAGTATTTT
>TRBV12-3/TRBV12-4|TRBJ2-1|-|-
CASSLNLYNEQFF
TGTGCCAGCAGCTTAAATCTGTACAATGAGCAGTTCTTC
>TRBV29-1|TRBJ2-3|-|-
CSVEGGGADTQYF
TGCAGCGTTGAAGGAGGGGGTGCAGATACGCAGTATTTT
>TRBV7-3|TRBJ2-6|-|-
CASGNRFSGANVLTF
TGTGCCAGCGGAAACAGGTTCTCTGGGGCCAACGTCCTGACTTTC
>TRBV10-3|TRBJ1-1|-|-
CASTLGGGNTEAFF
TGTGCCAGCACCCTCGGCGGCGGGAACACTGAAGCTTTCTTT
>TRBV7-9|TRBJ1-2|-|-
CASSAGFYGYTF
TGTGCCAGCAGCGCAGGGTTTTATGGCTACACCTTC
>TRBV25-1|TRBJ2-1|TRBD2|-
CASSATGTSSNEQFF
TGTGCCAGCAGTGCAACCGGGACTAGCAGCAATGAGCAGTTCTTC
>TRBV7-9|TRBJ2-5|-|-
CASSDPRGRVPLCPDQEAQYF
TGTGCCAGCAGCGACCCTCGGGGCAGGGTTCCCTTGTGTCCTGACCAAGAGGCCCAGTACTTC
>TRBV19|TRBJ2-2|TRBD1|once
CASTLQGAGGELFF
TGTGCCAGTACCTTACAGGGGGCCGGCGGGGAGCTGTTTTTT
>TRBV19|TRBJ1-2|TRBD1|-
CASSMRAGGGYGYTF
TGTGCCAGTAGTATGAGGGCAGGGGGCGGCTATGGCTACACCTTC
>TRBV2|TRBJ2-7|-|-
CASSEGGSTWEQYF
TGTGCCAGCAGTGAGGGCGGCTCCACGTGGGAGCAGTACTTC
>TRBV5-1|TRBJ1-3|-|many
CASSLGQSSSGNTIYF
TGCGCCAGCAGCTTGGGTCAGTCGAGCTCTGGAAACACCATATATTTT
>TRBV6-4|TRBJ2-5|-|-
CASSDMEETQYF
TGTGCCAGCAGTGACATGGAAGAGACCCAGTACTTC
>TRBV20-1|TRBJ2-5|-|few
CSGELGGTQYF
TGCAGTGGGGAGTTAGGGGGGACCCAGTACTTC
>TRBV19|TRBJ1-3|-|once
CASSLHGPTGNTIYF
TGTGCCAGTAGCTTACACGGACCTACTGGAAACACCATATATTTT
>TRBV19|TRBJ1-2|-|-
CASTPGAPNYGYTF
TGTGCCAGTACCCCGGGTGCACCTAACTATGGCTACACCTTC
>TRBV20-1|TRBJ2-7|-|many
CSARDPRRGSYEQYF
TGCAGTGCTAGAGACCCCCGTCGGGGCTCCTACGAGCAGTACTTC
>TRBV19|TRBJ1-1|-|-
CASRFRNTEAFF
TGTGCCAGTAGGTTTAGGAACACTGAAGCTTTCTTT
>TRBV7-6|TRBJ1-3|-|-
CASSLGTAWDSGNTIYF
TGTGCCAGCAGCTTAGGGACAGCCTGGGACTCTGGAAACACCATATATTTT
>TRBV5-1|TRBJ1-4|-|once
CASSLGQYNEKLFF
TGCGCCAGCAGCTTGGGACAGTATAATGAAAAACTGTTTTTT
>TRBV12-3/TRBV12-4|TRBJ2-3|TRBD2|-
CASSSGLAGPDTQYF
TGTGCCAGCAGTTCGGGACTAGCGGGACCAGATACGCAGTATTTT
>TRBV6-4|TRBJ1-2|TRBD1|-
CASRRDRVGSGYTF
TGTGCCAGCAGGAGGGACAGGGTCGGTTCTGGCTACACCTTC
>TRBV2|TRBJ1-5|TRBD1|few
CASSKQGSPQHF
TGTGCCAGCAGTAAACAGGGGTCGCCCCAGCATTTT
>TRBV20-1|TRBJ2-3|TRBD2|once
CSARAGRGDTQYF
TGCAGTGCTAGAGCCGGGAGGGGTGATACGCAGTATTTT
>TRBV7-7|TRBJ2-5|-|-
CASSSLGRETQYF
TGTGCTAGCAGCAGCCTAGGGCGAGAGACCCAGTACTTC
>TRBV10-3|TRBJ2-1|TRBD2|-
CAIKASGPYNEQFF
TGTGCCATCAAGGCTAGCGGCCCCTACAATGAGCAGTTCTTC
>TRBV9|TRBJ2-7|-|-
CASSDSGPDSYEQYF
TGTGCCAGCAGCGACAGCGGGCCAGACTCCTACGAGCAGTACTTC
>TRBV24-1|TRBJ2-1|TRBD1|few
CATSDSGTAGDEQFF
TGTGCCACCAGTGACTCCGGGACAGCAGGCGATGAGCAGTTCTTC
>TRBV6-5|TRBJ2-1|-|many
CASSPGTRDYEQFF
TGTGCCAGCAGCCCCGGGACTCGGGACTATGAGCAGTTCTTC
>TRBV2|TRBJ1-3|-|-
CASTRTENTIYF
TGTGCCAGCACCCGGACAGAAAACACCATATATTTT
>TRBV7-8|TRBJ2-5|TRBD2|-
CASSLALDTGGGAQYF
TGTGCCAGCAGCTTAGCGCTGGACACGGGGGGTGGTGCCCAGTACTTC
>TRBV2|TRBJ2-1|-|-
CASPGAYNEQFF
TGTGCCAGCCCAGGGGCCTACAATGAGCAGTTCTTC
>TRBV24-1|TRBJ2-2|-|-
CATSGRPNTGELFF
TGTGCCACCAGTGGTCGACCCAACACCGGGGAGCTGTTTTTT
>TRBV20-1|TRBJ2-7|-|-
CSAYRDTSSYEQYF
TGCAGTGCTTACCGGGACACGAGCTCCTACGAGCAGTACTTC
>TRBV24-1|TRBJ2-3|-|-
CATSDYTDTQYF
TGTGCCACCAGTGATTATACAGATACGCAGTATTTT
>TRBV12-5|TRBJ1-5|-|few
CASGSTAGGGQPQHF
TGTGCTAGTGGTTCGACCGCTGGGGGGGGTCAGCCCCAGCATTTT
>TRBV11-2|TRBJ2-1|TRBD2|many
CASRPGGQINEQFF
TGTGCCAGCAGACCGGGGGGGCAGATCAATGAGCAGTTCTTC
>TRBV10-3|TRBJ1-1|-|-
CASSHTRGNTEAFF
TGTGCCAGCAGCCATACCCGGGGTAACACTGAAGCTTTCTTT
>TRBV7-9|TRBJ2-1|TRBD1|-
CASEPGQIGDEQFF
TGTGCCAGCGAACCGGGACAGATAGGGGATGAGCAGTTCTTC
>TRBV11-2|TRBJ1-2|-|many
CASSSKERIYGYTF
TGTGCCAGCAGCTCCAAGGAAAGGATTTATGGCTACACCTTC
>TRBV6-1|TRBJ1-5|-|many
CASTYEVVPLEGGSNQPQHF
TGTGCCAGCACCTATGAGGTGGTACCTTTAGAGGGGGGGAGCAATCAGCCCCAGCATTTT
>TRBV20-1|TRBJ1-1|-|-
CSALQTNTEAFF
TGCAGTGCTTTACAGACGAACACTGAAGCTTTCTTT
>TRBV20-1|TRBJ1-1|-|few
CSARAQANTEAFF
TGCAGTGCTAGGGCCCAGGCAAACACTGAAGCTTTCTTT
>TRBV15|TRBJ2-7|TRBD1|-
CATSMGQGGYEQYF
TGTGCCACCAGCATGGGACAGGGTGGCTACGAGCAGTACTTC
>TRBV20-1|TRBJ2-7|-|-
CSARVSPKGYEQYF
TGCAGTGCTAGAGTTAGCCCGAAGGGGTACGAGCAGTACTTC
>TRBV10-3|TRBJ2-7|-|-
CAIRTTGGEQYF
TGTGCCATCAGGACGACGGGTGGTGAGCAGTACTTC
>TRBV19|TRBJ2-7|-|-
CASSPRSWQDYEQYF
TGTGCCAGTAGTCCGCGGTCGTGGCAAGACTACGAGCAGTACTTC
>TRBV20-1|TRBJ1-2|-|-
CSARAGDNYGYTF
TGCAGTGCTAGAGCGGGGGATAACTATGGCTACACCTTC
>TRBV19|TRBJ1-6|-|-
CASSIQRQALNSPLHF
TGTGCCAGTAGTATCCAACGGCAGGCCCTTAATTCACCCCTCCACTTT
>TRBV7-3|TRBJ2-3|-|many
CASSLTSLGDTQYF
TGTGCCAGCAGCTTAACATCTTTAGGCGATACGCAGTATTTT
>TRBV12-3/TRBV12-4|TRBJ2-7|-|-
CASSMGLSSYEQYF
TGTGCCAGCAGTATGGGCCTGAGCTCCTACGAGCAGTACTTC